This is a list of T cell receptor beta chains from one sample in a study of blood T cell repertoires in COVID-19. TCRdb's copy holds only in-frame clones and misses some; the assay was immunoSEQ multiplex PCR. The sample holds 160,000 or so clones, approximately 84% seen once. Sample: PBMCs or T cells enriched from blood (not recorded which). The source of these receptors is a middle-aged woman with acute COVID-19. Both conserved end residues are part of each CDR3. The D gene is left open where the match is weak. Only part of the rows carry a size: once, few, many, or a class if the clone is expanded.

clone_size: .
cdr3_length: 14
d_call: .
j_call: TRBJ1-1
v_call: TRBV5-4
cdr3_nt: TGTGCCAGCAGCTTAACAGGCCGGCGGACTGAAGCTTTCTTT
cdr3_aa: CASSLTGRRTEAFF

clone_size: .
cdr3_length: 14
d_call: .
j_call: TRBJ2-5
v_call: TRBV3-1/TRBV3-2
cdr3_nt: TGTGCCAGCAGCCGAAACTCCGCTATGGAGACCCAGTACTTC
cdr3_aa: CASSRNSAMETQYF

clone_size: few
cdr3_length: 15
d_call: TRBD2
j_call: TRBJ2-3
v_call: TRBV19
cdr3_nt: TGTGCCAGTAGTGGGGCAGCGGGAGGCCCCGATACGCAGTATTTT
cdr3_aa: CASSGAAGGPDTQYF

clone_size: .
cdr3_length: 16
d_call: TRBD1
j_call: TRBJ2-7
v_call: TRBV14
cdr3_nt: TGTGCCAGCAGCCTTTTACGCAGGGGGCTCGGAGACGAGCAGTACTTC
cdr3_aa: CASSLLRRGLGDEQYF

clone_size: .
cdr3_length: 14
d_call: .
j_call: TRBJ1-6
v_call: TRBV29-1
cdr3_nt: TGCAGCGTTACAGAGAGCTCCTATAATTCACCCCTCCACTTT
cdr3_aa: CSVTESSYNSPLHF

clone_size: .
cdr3_length: 15
d_call: .
j_call: TRBJ1-1
v_call: TRBV5-1
cdr3_nt: TGCGCCAGCAGCTTGGTAGCTCGTGTGAACACTGAAGCTTTCTTT
cdr3_aa: CASSLVARVNTEAFF

clone_size: .
cdr3_length: 14
d_call: .
j_call: TRBJ1-6
v_call: TRBV19
cdr3_nt: TGTGCCAGTACACAGGGCTCCTATAATTCACCCCTCCACTTT
cdr3_aa: CASTQGSYNSPLHF

clone_size: .
cdr3_length: 14
d_call: .
j_call: TRBJ1-1
v_call: TRBV7-3
cdr3_nt: TGTGCCAGCAGCTTAAGCGGGGGTAACACTGAAGCTTTCTTT
cdr3_aa: CASSLSGGNTEAFF

clone_size: .
cdr3_length: 18
d_call: TRBD2
j_call: TRBJ2-1
v_call: TRBV11-3
cdr3_nt: TGTGCCAGCAGCTTCGATGGGGGCGGGAGGGCCCTTCACAATGAGCAGTTCTTC
cdr3_aa: CASSFDGGGRALHNEQFF

clone_size: .
cdr3_length: 15
d_call: TRBD2
j_call: TRBJ2-3
v_call: TRBV29-1
cdr3_nt: TGCAGCGTTGAACCCGGGGGGGGCTCCACAGATACGCAGTATTTT
cdr3_aa: CSVEPGGGSTDTQYF

clone_size: .
cdr3_length: 14
d_call: TRBD1
j_call: TRBJ1-2
v_call: TRBV5-1
cdr3_nt: TGCGCCAGCAGCTTGGGAGGACAGGGTGTCGGCTACACCTTC
cdr3_aa: CASSLGGQGVGYTF

clone_size: .
cdr3_length: 12
d_call: .
j_call: TRBJ2-7
v_call: TRBV6-6
cdr3_nt: TGTGCCAGCGGAGGGGATCCCTACGAGCAGTACTTC
cdr3_aa: CASGGDPYEQYF

clone_size: .
cdr3_length: 14
d_call: .
j_call: TRBJ1-2
v_call: TRBV7-6
cdr3_nt: TGTGCCAGCAGCCCCTCGCGGGGGCAATATGGCTACACCTTC
cdr3_aa: CASSPSRGQYGYTF

clone_size: .
cdr3_length: 16
d_call: TRBD1
j_call: TRBJ2-2
v_call: TRBV11-3
cdr3_nt: TGTGCCAGCAGCTACACGGGGACAGAGCGGACCGGGGAGCTGTTTTTT
cdr3_aa: CASSYTGTERTGELFF

clone_size: .
cdr3_length: 11
d_call: .
j_call: TRBJ2-1
v_call: TRBV20-1
cdr3_nt: TGCAGTGCTAGATCCCCGTATGAGCAGTTCTTC
cdr3_aa: CSARSPYEQFF

clone_size: .
cdr3_length: 14
d_call: .
j_call: TRBJ1-5
v_call: TRBV6-5
cdr3_nt: TGTGCCAGCAGTAAGGGGTCGGGCAATCAGCCCCAGCATTTT
cdr3_aa: CASSKGSGNQPQHF

clone_size: .
cdr3_length: 16
d_call: TRBD2
j_call: TRBJ2-3
v_call: TRBV5-3
cdr3_nt: TGTGCCAGAAGCATAGGACTAGGGGTCGGCACAGATACGCAGTATTTT
cdr3_aa: CARSIGLGVGTDTQYF

clone_size: .
cdr3_length: 14
d_call: .
j_call: TRBJ1-1
v_call: TRBV6-1
cdr3_nt: TGTGCCAGCAGCTCTCTGACGGGTGGGACTGAAGCTTTCTTT
cdr3_aa: CASSSLTGGTEAFF

clone_size: few
cdr3_length: 14
d_call: TRBD1
j_call: TRBJ2-7
v_call: TRBV20-1
cdr3_nt: TGCAGTGCTAGTGGGACAGGGGAGGCCTACGAGCAGTACTTC
cdr3_aa: CSASGTGEAYEQYF

clone_size: .
cdr3_length: 18
d_call: TRBD2
j_call: TRBJ2-6
v_call: TRBV7-2
cdr3_nt: TGTGCCAGCAGGAGGGGACTAGCGGGGATCCCCGGGGCCAACGTCCTGACTTTC
cdr3_aa: CASRRGLAGIPGANVLTF

clone_size: .
cdr3_length: 12
d_call: TRBD2
j_call: TRBJ2-3
v_call: TRBV12-3/TRBV12-4
cdr3_nt: TGTGCCACGGGGGGTCTCGCAGATACGCAGTATTTT
cdr3_aa: CATGGLADTQYF

clone_size: .
cdr3_length: 13
d_call: TRBD1
j_call: TRBJ1-1
v_call: TRBV19
cdr3_nt: TGTGCCAGTAGACAGGGGGGGAACACTGAAGCTTTCTTT
cdr3_aa: CASRQGGNTEAFF

clone_size: .
cdr3_length: 12
d_call: .
j_call: TRBJ1-2
v_call: TRBV6-1
cdr3_nt: TGTGCCAGCAGTCCTCAGGGCTATGGCTACACCTTC
cdr3_aa: CASSPQGYGYTF

clone_size: .
cdr3_length: 17
d_call: TRBD2
j_call: TRBJ2-3
v_call: TRBV4-1
cdr3_nt: TGCGCCAGCAGCCGCTCGACTAGCCCCCCCGGACCAGATACGCAGTATTTT
cdr3_aa: CASSRSTSPPGPDTQYF

clone_size: .
cdr3_length: 14
d_call: TRBD1
j_call: TRBJ1-1
v_call: TRBV5-4
cdr3_nt: TGTGCCAGCAGCACCCTGACAGGGGGGGGTGAAGCTTTCTTT
cdr3_aa: CASSTLTGGGEAFF

clone_size: .
cdr3_length: 14
d_call: .
j_call: TRBJ1-2
v_call: TRBV7-2
cdr3_nt: TGTGCCAGCAGCCCGTCCTCTTCTAACTATGGCTACACCTTC
cdr3_aa: CASSPSSSNYGYTF

clone_size: .
cdr3_length: 16
d_call: .
j_call: TRBJ2-3
v_call: TRBV4-1
cdr3_nt: TGCGCCAGCAGCCCATCGATGACAGAAGGCACAGATACGCAGTATTTT
cdr3_aa: CASSPSMTEGTDTQYF

clone_size: .
cdr3_length: 16
d_call: .
j_call: TRBJ2-2
v_call: TRBV12-5
cdr3_nt: TGTGCTAGTGGTCTCCCCGGGACACTGAACACCGGGGAGCTGTTTTTT
cdr3_aa: CASGLPGTLNTGELFF

clone_size: .
cdr3_length: 15
d_call: TRBD2
j_call: TRBJ2-3
v_call: TRBV5-1
cdr3_nt: TGCGCCAGCAGCTTGGAGCGGGAGTGGCCAGATACGCAGTATTTT
cdr3_aa: CASSLEREWPDTQYF

clone_size: .
cdr3_length: 12
d_call: TRBD1
j_call: TRBJ2-3
v_call: TRBV30
cdr3_nt: TGTGCCTTAACAGGGGATTCAGATACGCAGTATTTT
cdr3_aa: CALTGDSDTQYF

clone_size: .
cdr3_length: 13
d_call: TRBD1
j_call: TRBJ2-2
v_call: TRBV27
cdr3_nt: TGTGCCAGCAGTACAGGGGGAACCGGGGAGCTGTTTTTT
cdr3_aa: CASSTGGTGELFF

clone_size: few
cdr3_length: 16
d_call: TRBD2
j_call: TRBJ2-7
v_call: TRBV2
cdr3_nt: TGTGCCAGCAGCCCCGGGACTAGCGGGAGGGCCCGGGAGCAGTACTTC
cdr3_aa: CASSPGTSGRAREQYF

clone_size: .
cdr3_length: 15
d_call: TRBD1
j_call: TRBJ1-5
v_call: TRBV19
cdr3_nt: TGTGCCAGTAGCCTACAGGGGTTTGAACGCCAGCCCCAGCATTTT
cdr3_aa: CASSLQGFERQPQHF

clone_size: .
cdr3_length: 16
d_call: TRBD2
j_call: TRBJ2-2
v_call: TRBV7-9
cdr3_nt: TGTGCCAGCAGACGGCTAGCGGTTTCGAACACCGGGGAGCTGTTTTTT
cdr3_aa: CASRRLAVSNTGELFF

clone_size: .
cdr3_length: 11
d_call: .
j_call: TRBJ1-2
v_call: TRBV20-1
cdr3_nt: TGCAGTGCTAGTCGTGCGTCGGGCTACACCTTC
cdr3_aa: CSASRASGYTF